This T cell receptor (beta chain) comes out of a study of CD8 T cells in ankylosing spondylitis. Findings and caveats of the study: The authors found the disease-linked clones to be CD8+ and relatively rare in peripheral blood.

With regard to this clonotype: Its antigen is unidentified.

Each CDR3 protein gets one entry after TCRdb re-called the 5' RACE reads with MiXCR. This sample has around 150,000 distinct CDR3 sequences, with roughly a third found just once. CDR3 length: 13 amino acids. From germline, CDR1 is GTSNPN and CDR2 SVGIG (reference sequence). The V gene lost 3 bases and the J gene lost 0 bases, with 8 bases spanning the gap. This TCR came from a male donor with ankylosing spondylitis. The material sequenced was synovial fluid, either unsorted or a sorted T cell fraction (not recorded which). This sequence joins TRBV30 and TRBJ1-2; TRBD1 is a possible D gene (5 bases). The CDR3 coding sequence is TGTGCCTGGAGACGACAGACTAACTATGGCTACACCTTC. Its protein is CAWRRQTNYGYTF.